The sample holds one count of the clone carrying this T cell receptor (beta chain). The record originates from a study of T cell changes during pregnancy in multiple sclerosis. The CDR3 contains 14 residues. The ends were cut back, 7 bases at V and 8 bases at J, with 18 bases in the middle. Germline V gives CDR1 SGHVS, CDR2 FQNEAQ. TCRdb keeps only in-frame clones here, not all; method: immunoSEQ multiplex PCR. Of around 74,000 clones detected, about 88% appear once; the ten largest clones hold over 3%. The clonotype was recovered from a female donor with multiple sclerosis, enrolled in a pregnancy study. The sequences come from peripheral blood, collected before pregnancy. The chain combines TRBV7-8 with TRBJ2-1, with a tentative D call TRBD2 (6 bases). CDR3 bases: TGTGCCAGCATGGCCCGGACTACTGGGGATGAGCAGTTCTTC. This sequence encodes CASMARTTGDEQFF. The full variable domain, in which reference TRBV7-8 and TRBJ2-1 provide the parts outside the CDR3, is GAGVSQSPRYKVAKRGQDVALRCDPISGHVSLFWYQQALGQGPEFLTYFQNEAQLDKSGLPSDRFFAERPEGSVSTLKIQRTQQEDSAVYLCASMARTTGDEQFFGPGTRLTVL.